The 16 T cell receptor beta chains listed next were all sequenced from one sample in a study of CD8+CD57+ T cells in acquired aplastic anemia. Patients sequenced had flow cytometry evidence of CD8+CD57+ cell expansion. CDR3 and TCR beta VDJ profiling relied on genomic DNA as the template. In TCRdb, the reads were re-called with MiXCR into one record per CDR3 protein. The sample shows about 220,000 distinct CDR3 sequences, more than 45% of them seen only once. The sequencing input was sorted CD4+, CD8+, or CD8+CD57+ T cells (not recorded which) from PBMCs. Receptor source: a human donor with aplastic anemia.

This chain links TRBV10-3 with TRBJ1-2; perhaps TRBD1 as D (6 bases). Germline V gene sequence: CDR1 ENHRY, CDR2 SYGVKD. The CDR3 runs to 12 residues. Between the trimmed V and J ends, which lost 10 bases and 7 bases, there was a span of 16 bases. In DNA, the CDR3 is TGTGCCAGCAGCCGACAGGACGGTGGCTACACCTTC. This codes for CASSRQDGGYTF.

V gene TRBV20-1 combines with J gene TRBJ2-3; 13 positions match TRBD2. V lost 5 bases and J lost 8; bases outside the gene matches: 10. The CDR3 sequence is 15 residues long. Germline lookup yields CDR1 DFQATT and CDR2 SNEGSKA (reference sequence). The CDR3 reads CSAGGLAGAVGTQYF. Written as DNA, the CDR3 is TGCAGTGCTGGTGGACTAGCGGGAGCGGTTGGTACGCAGTATTTT.

This clonotype has only a few counts. CDR3 region: CASSSITGQVVIGGEQYF. The DNA of the CDR3 is TGTGCCAGCAGTTCCATAACGGGACAGGTCGTGATAGGTGGAGAGCAGTACTTC. This chain connects TRBV27 to TRBJ2-7, with 8 bases matching TRBD1. The CDR3 is made up of 18 amino acids. The germline V gene has CDR1 MNHEY and CDR2 SMNVEV (reference sequence). V lost 4 bases, J lost 7 bases, and 21 bases stayed unmatched.

This clonotype appeared many times. The chain links TRBV12-3 or TRBV12-4 to TRBJ1-5, with D tentatively TRBD1 (5 bases). Trimming stripped 7 bases from V and 5 bases from J, with 21 bases between. There are 16 residues in the CDR3. CDR3 coding DNA: TGTGCCAGCACCCTCGTGGGGACGGGCACCTATCAGCCCCAGCATTTT. This codes for CASTLVGTGTYQPQHF.

The V call is TRBV9, the J call TRBJ1-2; TRBD1 might be the D (5 bases). The V gene lost 4 bases and the J gene lost 8 bases, with 15 bases spanning the gap. This CDR3 contains 13 residues. The V gene's germline CDR1 is SGDLS and CDR2 YYNGEE. Here the CDR3 DNA reads TGTGCCAGCAGCTTCGTAGAGAGGGGAGGCTACACCTTC. Translation gives CASSFVERGGYTF.

The V gene is TRBV5-1, the J gene TRBJ2-2; weak D call: TRBD2 (7 bases). V dropped 4 bases and J dropped 6 bases, with 19 bases sitting between them. CDR3 size: 16 residues. Germline-derived CDR1 and CDR2 are SGHRS and YFSETQ. Here the CDR3 reads CASSGGAAVLAGELFF. CDR3 nucleotides: TGCGCCAGCAGCGGGGGGGCAGCAGTTCTGGCCGGGGAGCTGTTTTTT.

This clonotype was detected ten times or more. The V and J genes are TRBV10-1 and TRBJ2-7; TRBD1 matches 7 bases. Germline V gene lookup returns CDR1 WNHNN and CDR2 SYGVQD (reference sequence). The CDR3 sequence is 13 residues long. Germline trimming cut 6 bases from V and 3 bases from J; bases unmatched to any gene: 5. The CDR3 reads CASSGTDDYEQYF. The CDR3, as DNA: TGCGCCAGCAGCGGGACAGACGACTACGAGCAGTACTTC.

This clonotype was picked up a small number of times. V is TRBV6-1 and J is TRBJ2-2; 7 bases align to TRBD1. CDR1 and CDR2 from the germline V gene are MNHNS and SASEGT. The CDR3 length is 11 residues. Germline trimming cut 8 bases from V and 8 bases from J; bases unmatched to any gene: 2. CDR3: CASDRAGELFF. The DNA of the CDR3 is TGTGCCAGCGACAGGGCTGGGGAGCTGTTTTTT.

This clonotype appeared many times. The CDR3 DNA is TGTGCCAGTAGTATTGACCCTTACGAGCAGTACTTC. It translates to CASSIDPYEQYF. The chain uses TRBV19 and TRBJ2-7, with D unresolved. Germline-derived CDR1 and CDR2 are LNHDA and SQIVND (reference sequence). Trimming removed 3 bases from V and 4 bases from J, with 7 bases in between. The CDR3 consists of 12 residues.

The rearrangement uses TRBV2 and TRBJ1-3; no definite D call. Germline-derived CDR1 and CDR2 are SNHLY and FYNNEI. V lost 2 bases and J 0 bases, leaving 5 bases between the germline ends. The CDR3 length is 14 residues. The CDR3 DNA sequence: TGTGCCAGCAGTGAACACAGCTCTGGAAACACCATATATTTT. This codes for CASSEHSSGNTIYF.

The chain carries TRBV14 and TRBJ2-3, with 10 bases that match TRBD1. The CDR3 contains 13 residues. J gave up 11 bases and V 0 bases, and 2 bases lay outside the gene matches. Per germline, CDR1 SGHDN and CDR2 FVKESK. CDR3 region: CASSQDWTGGQYF. The CDR3 DNA sequence: TGTGCCAGCAGCCAAGATTGGACAGGGGGGCAGTATTTT.

This clonotype has a handful of counts. This clone may be a read error of a much larger clone one base away. The CDR3 ends on some other residue instead of the conserved phenylalanine or tryptophan, so this is likely a read error. The chain has TRBV9 and TRBJ2-3; 9 bases are a match to TRBD2. The V gene's germline CDR1 is SGDLS and CDR2 YYNGEE. V trimming: 0 bases; J trimming: 4 bases; junction bases outside the gene matches: 3. The CDR3 consists of 15 residues. The CDR3 DNA is TGTGCCAGCAGCGTAGGAGTAGCGGGAGCAGATACGCAGTATCTT. Translated, it gives CASSVGVAGADTQYL.

The chain uses TRBV9 and TRBJ2-7; 11 bases align to TRBD2. Trimming cost V 5 bases and J 5 bases; bases outside gene matches: 3. Germline V gives CDR1 SGDLS, CDR2 YYNGEE. This CDR3 spans 13 amino acids. The CDR3 DNA reads TGTGCCAGCAGGACTAGCGGGAAGGACGAGCAGTACTTC. Encoded protein: CASRTSGKDEQYF.

This clonotype was counted many times. This sequence joins TRBV12-5 and TRBJ1-2, with TRBD1 as a possible D gene (5 bases). This CDR3 region has 12 residues. Trimming left V 5 bases short and J 8 bases short, with 12 bases between. From germline, CDR1 is LGHNT and CDR2 FRNRAP. For the CDR3, the DNA is TGTGCTAGTGGTGAGGTAGGGGACGGCTACACCTTC. Encoded protein: CASGEVGDGYTF.

This rearrangement joins TRBV7-8 to TRBJ2-3; TRBD1 aligns across 7 bases. Germline V CDR1 and CDR2: SGHVS, FQNEAQ. V was clipped by 2 bases and J by 4 bases; unmatched bases: 6. The CDR3 runs 15 residues. The CDR3 loop reads CASSLQRGLADTQYF. The DNA of the CDR3 is TGTGCCAGCAGCTTACAGAGGGGGCTCGCAGATACGCAGTATTTT. The entire variable domain, with the rest obtained from reference TRBV7-8 and TRBJ2-3, is as follows: GAGVSQSPRYKVAKRGQDVALRCDPISGHVSLFWYQQALGQGPEFLTYFQNEAQLDKSGLPSDRFFAERPEGSVSTLKIQRTQQEDSAVYLCASSLQRGLADTQYFGPGTRLTVL.

The chain couples TRBV12-3 or TRBV12-4 to TRBJ2-7, with TRBD2 matching 12 bases. The CDR3 extends over 18 amino acids. Trimming removed 5 bases from V and 2 bases from J; junction bases left unmatched: 13. The CDR3 region has the DNA TGTGCCAGCAGTGAAATGGTCACTAGCGGGGGGTATGCCTACGAGCAGTACTTC. It yields the protein CASSEMVTSGGYAYEQYF.